This record covers a single T cell receptor beta chain. This clonotype was seen many times. Its recognized antigen is unknown. Nothing much larger sits one base from this clone, and base qualities are not available. TCR libraries were built from roughly 440 ng RNA with the Immunoverse kit, using molecular barcoded adaptors covering alpha/delta and beta/gamma chains. The same RNA used for transcriptome sequencing was used for TCR library preparation. Sequencing of TCR libraries was carried out on an Illumina HiSeq 4000 with 2 x 150 cycles. In the authors' own workflow: Using MiXCR, which included quality filtering and error correction, TCR reads were aligned to human V, D, J and C references and then assembled into CDR3 clonotypes. The tcR package in R was used to analyze clonotype counts and gene usage diversity. For inspection of raw mapping reads, RNA-seq reads were mapped by STAR aligner version 2.5.3a onto GRCh37 of the human genome. To test how sequencing depth affects detected clonotypes, IR-seq fastq files were randomly downsampled with Seqtk 1.3. The raw public data were reprocessed by TCRdb itself: fastp quality trimming at Q25, MiXCR clonotype calling, in-frame beta chains only. Every entry covers one CDR3 protein and lists the most common genes and DNA from its rows. What appears here as the V and J calls and clone size reflects TCRdb's work, not the paper's. This sample holds approximately 50,000 distinct CDR3 sequences; approximately 22% were observed only once. The ten largest account for 15% to 20% of the sample.

Bone marrow was sampled from every patient at the time of active disease. Isolation of bone marrow mononuclear cells was performed by Ficoll-Hypaque density gradient centrifugation. Myeloma plasma cells were removed and CD138-negative cells were collected by negative selection after labeling with CD138 magnetic microbeads on a MACS separator. Flow cytometry on an Attune NxT with CD138 antibodies was used to check the purity of the isolated cells. Total RNA was extracted using TRIzol reagent and was quantified on a NanoDrop spectrophotometer. For each patient, paired RNA-seq and IR-seq were run on the CD138-negative bone marrow sample from that patient. This sample stems from a study of read filtering for tumor transcriptome and immune sequencing (dated by TCRdb to the early 2020s). In terms of the full investigation: The cohort consisted of around 18 male and approximately 14 female patients, with a mean age of about 66 years and an age range of roughly 47 to 85. By revised international staging, 8 or 9 patients were R-ISS I, 16 were R-ISS II and 6 or 7 were R-ISS III. Whole-transcriptome libraries were prepared with the TruSeq RNA Access Library Prep Kit after DNase treatment. Per sample, about 4.05 to 10.27 million TCR-region mapped reads were obtained with IR-seq, compared with only about 80 to 1,400 with RNA-seq. Using the same bone marrow samples, the study ran both targeted immune repertoire sequencing and bulk whole-transcriptome sequencing and then compared the TCR repertoires from each method. As a main aim, a read-filtering strategy for immune repertoire data was addressed, with the specific question being whether clonotypes supported by a single read should be removed. Summary of the overall study and its limitations: Compared with RNA-seq, IR-seq captured clonotypes at much greater depth and more reliably, and a smaller IR-seq throughput was enough to identify most of the shared clonotypes. Removing single-read clonotypes increased the correlation between IR-seq and RNA-seq shared clonotype proportions. Rather than purified T cells, the sorted CD138-negative fraction was a mixed bone marrow immune population. Single-read clonotypes made up roughly four fifths of clonotypes but approximately 3.5% of total reads in IR-seq, and roughly three quarters of clonotypes and around 45% of reads in RNA-seq.

Including the terminal cysteine and phenylalanine, the CDR3 comprises 11 residues. Just the 33-base CDR3 DNA is kept, in frame starting at base 1. V and J are truncated by 6 bases and 3 bases respectively, leaving an intervening sequence of 6 bases. CDR1 and CDR2 were assigned from the germline V gene as MDHEN and SYDVKM. The rearrangement combines TRBV28 with TRBJ2-7; the D gene cannot be resolved reliably. The sequencing sample was made of a population of CD138-negative cells sorted from bone marrow. The cell subset or site tag for this specimen amounts to: bone marrow mononuclear cells depleted of CD138+ plasma/myeloma cells by negative magnetic selection. This sequence originates from a donor aged 40 or over with multiple myeloma. The CDR3 loop reads CASRDGYEQYF. Here is the DNA: TGTGCCAGCAGGGACGGCTACGAGCAGTACTTC.